This TCR beta chain was profiled in a study of blood T cells in healthy people across ages. A J-beta primer mix and a sample-barcoded 5' primer were used in a second PCR of roughly 7 to 12 cycles. From the 5' RACE reads, TCRdb called clonotypes with MiXCR, one entry per CDR3 protein. The table records 700,000 to 850,000 distinct CDR3 sequences, about 55% of them present only once. The CDR3 loop spans 15 amino acids. Trimming cost V 3 bases and J 3 bases, with 13 bases left between them. Germline lookup yields CDR1 PRHDT and CDR2 FYEKMQ (reference sequence). Isolation yielded PBMCs, at least 6.5 million per sample, in every case.

Sequenced sample: blood. This TCR was sampled from a man older than 75 in good health. V and J are TRBV13 and TRBJ2-3; TRBD2 might be the D (5 bases). The DNA for the CDR3 is TGTGCCAGCAGCTTCGAACCGAGAGGGACAGATACGCAGTATTTT. It is translated as CASSFEPRGTDTQYF.